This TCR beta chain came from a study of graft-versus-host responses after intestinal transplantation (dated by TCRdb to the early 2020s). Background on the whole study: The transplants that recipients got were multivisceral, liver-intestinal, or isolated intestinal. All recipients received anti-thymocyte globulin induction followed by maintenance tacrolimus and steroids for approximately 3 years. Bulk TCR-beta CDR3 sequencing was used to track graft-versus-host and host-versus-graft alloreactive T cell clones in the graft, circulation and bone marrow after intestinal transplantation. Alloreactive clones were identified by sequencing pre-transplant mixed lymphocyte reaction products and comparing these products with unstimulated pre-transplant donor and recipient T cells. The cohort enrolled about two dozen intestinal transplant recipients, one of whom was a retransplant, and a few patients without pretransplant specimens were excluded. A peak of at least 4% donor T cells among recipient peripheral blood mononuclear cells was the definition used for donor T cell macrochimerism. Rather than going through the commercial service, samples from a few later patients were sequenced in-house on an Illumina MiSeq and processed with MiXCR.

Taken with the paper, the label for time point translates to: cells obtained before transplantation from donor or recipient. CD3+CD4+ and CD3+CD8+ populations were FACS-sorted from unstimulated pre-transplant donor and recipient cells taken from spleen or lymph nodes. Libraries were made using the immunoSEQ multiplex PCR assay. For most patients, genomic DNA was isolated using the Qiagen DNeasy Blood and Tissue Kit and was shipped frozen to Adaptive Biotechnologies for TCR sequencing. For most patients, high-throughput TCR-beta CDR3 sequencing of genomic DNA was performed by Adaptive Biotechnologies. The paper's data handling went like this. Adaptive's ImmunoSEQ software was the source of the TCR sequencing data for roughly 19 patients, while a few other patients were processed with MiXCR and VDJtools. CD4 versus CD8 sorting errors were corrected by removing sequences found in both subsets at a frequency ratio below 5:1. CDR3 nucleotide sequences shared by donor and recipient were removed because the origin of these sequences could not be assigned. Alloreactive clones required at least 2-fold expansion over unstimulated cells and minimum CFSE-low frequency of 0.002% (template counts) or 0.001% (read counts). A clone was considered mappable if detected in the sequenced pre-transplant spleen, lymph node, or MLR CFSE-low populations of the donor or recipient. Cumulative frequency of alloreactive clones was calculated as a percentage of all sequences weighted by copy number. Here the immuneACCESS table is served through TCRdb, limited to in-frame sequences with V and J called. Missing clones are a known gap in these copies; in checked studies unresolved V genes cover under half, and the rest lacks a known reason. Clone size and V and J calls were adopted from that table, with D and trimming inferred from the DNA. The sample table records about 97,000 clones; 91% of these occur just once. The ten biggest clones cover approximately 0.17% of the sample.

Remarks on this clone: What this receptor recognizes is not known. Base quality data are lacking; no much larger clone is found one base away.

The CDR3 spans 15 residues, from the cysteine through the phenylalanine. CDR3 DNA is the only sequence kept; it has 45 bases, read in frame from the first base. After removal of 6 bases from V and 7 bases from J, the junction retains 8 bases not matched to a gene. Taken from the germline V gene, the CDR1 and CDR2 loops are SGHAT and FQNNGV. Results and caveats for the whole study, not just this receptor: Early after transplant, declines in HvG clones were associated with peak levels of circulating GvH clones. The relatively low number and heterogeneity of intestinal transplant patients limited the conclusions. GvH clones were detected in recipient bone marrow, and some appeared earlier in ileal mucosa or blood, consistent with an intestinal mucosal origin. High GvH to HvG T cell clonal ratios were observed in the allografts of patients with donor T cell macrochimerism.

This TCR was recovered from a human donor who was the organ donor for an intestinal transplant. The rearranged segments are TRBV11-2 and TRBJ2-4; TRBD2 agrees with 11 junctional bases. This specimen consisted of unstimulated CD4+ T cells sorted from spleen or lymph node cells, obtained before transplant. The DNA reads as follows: TGTGCCAGCAGGCGATCTAGGACTAGCGGGAACATTCAGTACTTC. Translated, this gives CASRRSRTSGNIQYF.